These 19 T cell receptor beta chains came from one sample sequenced in a study of T cells in Graves' hyperthyroidism and ophthalmopathy. It was RNA transcripts that yielded the amplified TCR beta CDR3 regions. TCR CDR3 underwent first-round RT-PCR with the HTBI primer set. TCRdb reprocessed the multiplex PCR reads with MiXCR, giving one entry per CDR3 protein. Altogether 550,000 to 700,000 distinct CDR3 sequences are present, around 45% being singletons, with the ten largest covering 15% to 20%. Sequencing input: peripheral blood or thyroid tissue (not recorded which). The receptor set was obtained from an adult woman with Graves' disease, either hyperthyroidism or ophthalmopathy (not recorded which).

The V call is TRBV20-1, the J call TRBJ1-2, with D unresolved. V lost 3 bases and J 2 bases, leaving 7 bases between the germline ends. CDR1 DFQATT and CDR2 SNEGSKA come from the germline V gene (reference sequence). The CDR3 length is 12 residues. The CDR3 loop reads CSASPENYGYTF. CDR3 nucleotides: TGCAGTGCTAGCCCAGAGAACTATGGCTACACCTTC.

As to this clonotype: An end of the junction does not agree with germline; a read error may underlie this. The CDR3 sequence: CAWSRGLNTEALF. DNA for the CDR3: TGTGCCTGGAGTCGGGGCCTGAACACTGAAGCTCTCTTT. The chain couples TRBV19 to TRBJ1-1; a possible D gene is TRBD1 (5 bases). The germline gives CDR1 LNHDA, CDR2 SQIVND (reference sequence). The length of the CDR3 is 13 residues.

In the case of this clonotype: Germline and junction disagree at one end, which may indicate a read error. The chain has TRBV7-8 and TRBJ1-1; 7 nucleotides agree with TRBD1. Germline assignment: CDR1 SGHVS and CDR2 FQNEAQ. The CDR3 covers 14 residues. The CDR3 reads CASSLNRGLNEAFF. The DNA of the CDR3 is TGCGCCAGCAGCTTAAACAGGGGCCTGAATGAAGCTTTCTTT.

This clonotype was seen repeatedly, ten times or more. V gene TRBV12-3 or TRBV12-4 combines with J gene TRBJ1-3; a possible D gene is TRBD1 (5 bases). This CDR3 contains 13 residues. Between the trimmed V and J ends, which lost 4 bases and 10 bases, there was a span of 14 bases. The CDR3 DNA sequence: TGTGCCAGCAGTTCCAGGGAAACCATAACCATATATTTT. Its translation is CASSSRETITIYF.

This chain uses TRBV2 with TRBJ1-3, with D possibly TRBD1 on 6 matching bases. From germline, CDR1 is SNHLY and CDR2 FYNNEI. Trimming shortened V by 7 bases and J by 9 bases, and 16 bases separated the two germline ends. This CDR3 is built from 13 residues. This chain's CDR3 is CASTDRPGGTIYF. The CDR3 region has the DNA TGTGCCAGCACCGACAGGCCCGGAGGCACCATATATTTT.

A single count supports this clonotype. The genes are TRBV20-1 and TRBJ1-4; D is unresolved. The germline CDR1 and CDR2 sequences are DFQATT and SNEGSKA (reference sequence). Trimming shortened V by 0 bases and J by 8 bases, and 13 bases separated the two germline ends. This CDR3 spans 14 amino acids. The CDR3 reads CSARDSPLSEKLFF. Here the CDR3 DNA reads TGCAGTGCTAGAGATTCCCCACTGAGCGAAAAACTGTTTTTT.

This clonotype appeared once. This chain joins TRBV10-3 and TRBJ2-7; D is possibly TRBD1 or TRBD2 (5 bases each). Germline loops: CDR1 ENHRY, CDR2 SYGVKD. Trimming left V 0 bases short and J 3 bases short, with 12 bases between. The CDR3 length is 15 residues. CDR3 DNA sequence: TGTGCCATCAGTGAGTCGGGGGACGACGGCTACGAGCAGTACTTC. Its translation: CAISESGDDGYEQYF.

CDR3: CASSQPPMRGGKEKLFF. CDR3 nucleotides: TGCGCCAGCAGCCAACCACCCATGAGGGGTGGCAAGGAAAAACTGTTTTTT. The gene calls are TRBV4-1 and TRBJ1-4, with D perhaps TRBD1 (5 bases). In germline, CDR1 is MGHRA, CDR2 YSYEKL. V lost 2 bases and J lost 8, with 21 bases in between. The CDR3 is made up of 17 amino acids.

The V and J genes are TRBV29-1 and TRBJ1-5; possible D gene TRBD1, 6 bases. From germline, CDR1 is SQVTM and CDR2 ANQGSEA. Between the trimmed V and J ends, which lost 4 bases and 3 bases, there was a span of 10 bases. The CDR3 contains 13 residues. The CDR3 loop is CSVVGDINQPQHF. The CDR3 DNA reads TGCAGCGTTGTAGGGGACATCAATCAGCCCCAGCATTTT.

Concerning this clonotype: Since a much larger clone is just one base distant, this may be a read error. V is TRBV15 and J is TRBJ2-7; D is possibly TRBD2 (5 bases). Germline-derived CDR1 and CDR2 are LNHNV and YYDKDF (reference sequence). The CDR3 runs to 13 residues. CDR3 amino acids: CATSRGGLYERYF. In nucleotides, the CDR3 is TGTGCCACCAGCAGGGGTGGACTCTACGAGCGGTACTTC.

The V gene is TRBV9, the J gene TRBJ2-2; 10 nucleotides agree with TRBD1. The CDR3 covers 16 residues. CDR1 is SGDLS, CDR2 YYNGEE, per germline. V lost 3 bases, J lost 6 bases, and 8 bases stayed unmatched. The CDR3, as DNA: TGTGCCAGCAGCGGGCGGGGGACAGGGGATTCCGGGGAGCTGTTTTTT. As protein: CASSGRGTGDSGELFF.

The rearrangement joins TRBV15 to TRBJ2-7, with 8 bases identical to TRBD1. V shed 6 bases and J 7 bases; nucleotides not matched to a gene: 11. Germline CDR1 reads LNHNV; CDR2 reads YYDKDF (reference sequence). The CDR3 spans 14 residues. The chain's CDR3 is CATRITGGFSEQYF. In DNA form, the CDR3 reads TGTGCCACCAGGATAACAGGGGGGTTCTCGGAGCAGTACTTC.

Here the CDR3 reads CASSESPPGRETQYF. CDR3 DNA: TGCGCCAGCAGTGAATCCCCCCCGGGACGGGAGACCCAGTACTTC. This chain links TRBV10-2 with TRBJ2-5, with D perhaps matching TRBD1 or TRBD2 (5 bases each). CDR1 WSHSY and CDR2 SAAADI come from the germline V gene. The germline V and J ends were trimmed by 3 bases and 5 bases, with 16 bases remaining between them. The CDR3 is 15 residues long.

The chain carries TRBV29-1 and TRBJ1-1; TRBD1 matches at 7 bases. The CDR3 is 11 amino acids. J was trimmed by 5 bases and V by 7 bases; bases with no gene match: 4. The germline gives CDR1 SQVTM, CDR2 ANQGSEA. CDR3 coding DNA: TGCAGCGGACAGGGTGGGACTGAAGCTTTCTTT. Amino acids: CSGQGGTEAFF.

This clonotype was picked up many times. The chain employs TRBV11-2 and TRBJ2-7, with D possibly matching TRBD2 (5 bases). V was trimmed by 5 bases and J by 6 bases, leaving 8 bases between them. The CDR3 is 11 residues long. The germline V gene has CDR1 SGHAT and CDR2 FQNNGV. The CDR3 here is CASSARGEQYF. In DNA, the CDR3 is TGTGCCAGCAGCGCCCGGGGCGAGCAGTACTTC.

The chain couples TRBV2 to TRBJ1-5; D not certain. V gave up 8 bases and J gave up 5 bases, with 16 bases separating them. The CDR3 spans 14 residues. Germline CDR1 reads SNHLY; CDR2 reads FYNNEI. The CDR3 spells CASLEDGRDQPQHF. The CDR3, as DNA: TGTGCCAGCTTGGAGGACGGGAGAGATCAGCCCCAGCATTTT.

In this sample, this clonotype turned up many times. The CDR3 does not end in the conserved phenylalanine or tryptophan, so this is likely a read error. The chain has TRBV7-2 and TRBJ2-3; no firm D call. V lost 8 bases and J 0 bases, leaving 9 bases between the germline ends. The CDR3 length is 13 residues. Germline lookup yields CDR1 SGHTA and CDR2 FQGNSA. CDR3 loop: CASARASTDTQYL. The CDR3 nucleotides read TGTGCCAGCGCAAGGGCGAGCACAGATACGCAGTATCTT.

This chain connects TRBV9 to TRBJ1-3; a weak D match, TRBD1 (6 bases). V was cut by 5 bases and J by 9 bases, with 12 bases left in between. Germline CDR1 reads SGDLS; CDR2 reads YYNGEE. This CDR3 contains 12 residues. The CDR3 region has the DNA TGTGCCAGCAGTCCTGACAGGCTCACCATATATTTT. It codes for CASSPDRLTIYF.

CDR3 amino acids: CASSLAGPPTEAFF. CDR3 DNA sequence: TGTGCCAGCAGCTTAGCCGGGCCCCCCACTGAAGCTTTCTTT. The J gene is TRBJ1-1, the V gene TRBV7-8; D not certain. V was shortened by 0 bases and J by 4 bases, with 9 bases between the two germline ends. CDR3 length: 14 residues. Germline-derived CDR1 and CDR2 are SGHVS and FQNEAQ.